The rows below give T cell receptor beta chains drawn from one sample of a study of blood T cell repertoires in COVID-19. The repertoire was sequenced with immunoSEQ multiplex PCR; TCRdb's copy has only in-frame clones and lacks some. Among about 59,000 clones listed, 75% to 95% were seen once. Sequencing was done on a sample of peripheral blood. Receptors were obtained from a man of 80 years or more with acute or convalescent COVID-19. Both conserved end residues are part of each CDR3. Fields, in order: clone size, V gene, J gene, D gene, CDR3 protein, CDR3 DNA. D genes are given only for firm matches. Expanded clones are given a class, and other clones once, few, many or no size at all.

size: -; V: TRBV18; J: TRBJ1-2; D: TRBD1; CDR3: CASSPLDRGMVYGYTF; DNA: TGTGCCAGCTCACCTCTTGACAGGGGGATGGTCTATGGCTACACCTTC
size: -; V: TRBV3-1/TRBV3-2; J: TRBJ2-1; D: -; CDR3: CASSQKPISYNEQFF; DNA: TGTGCCAGCAGCCAAAAGCCTATCTCCTACAATGAGCAGTTCTTC
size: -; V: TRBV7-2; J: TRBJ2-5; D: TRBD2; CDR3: CASSPPGGGTETQYF; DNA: TGTGCCAGCAGCCCGCCGGGGGGGGGTACGGAGACCCAGTACTTC
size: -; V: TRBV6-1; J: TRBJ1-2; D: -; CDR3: CASSESGRVYGYTF; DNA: TGTGCCAGCAGTGAATCGGGCAGGGTCTATGGCTACACCTTC
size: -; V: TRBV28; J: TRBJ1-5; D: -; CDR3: CASSFIFQPQHF; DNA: TGTGCCAGCAGTTTTATTTTCCAGCCCCAGCATTTT
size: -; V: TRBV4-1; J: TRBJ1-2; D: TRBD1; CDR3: CASSPGTGMGGYTF; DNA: TGCGCCAGCAGCCCCGGGACAGGGATGGGTGGCTACACCTTC
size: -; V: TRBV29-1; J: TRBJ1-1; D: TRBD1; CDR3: CSVEGQAVNTEAFF; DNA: TGCAGCGTTGAGGGACAGGCCGTTAACACTGAAGCTTTCTTT
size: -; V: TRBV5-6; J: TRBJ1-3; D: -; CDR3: CASSRLGSGNTIYF; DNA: TGTGCCAGCAGCCGACTCGGCTCTGGAAACACCATATATTTT
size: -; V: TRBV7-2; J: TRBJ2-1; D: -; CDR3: CASSLSRDEQFF; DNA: TGTGCCAGCAGCTTAAGCAGGGATGAGCAGTTCTTC
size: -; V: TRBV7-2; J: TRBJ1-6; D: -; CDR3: CASSLRGNNSPLHF; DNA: TGTGCCAGCAGCTTACGGGGGAATAATTCACCCCTCCACTTT
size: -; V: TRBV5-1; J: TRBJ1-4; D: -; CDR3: CASARTGSKEKLFF; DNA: TGCGCCAGCGCTCGGACGGGAAGTAAGGAAAAACTGTTTTTT
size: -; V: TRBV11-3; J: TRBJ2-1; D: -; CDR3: CASSSGDRANEQFF; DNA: TGTGCCAGCAGCTCGGGAGACAGGGCCAATGAGCAGTTCTTC
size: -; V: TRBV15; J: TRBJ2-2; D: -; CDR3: CATSRGGQGTGELFF; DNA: TGTGCCACCAGCAGAGGGGGTCAGGGCACCGGGGAGCTGTTTTTT
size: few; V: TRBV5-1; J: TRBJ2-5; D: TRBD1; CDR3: CASSSKGTGGSETQYF; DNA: TGCGCCAGCAGCTCAAAGGGGACAGGGGGATCAGAGACCCAGTACTTC
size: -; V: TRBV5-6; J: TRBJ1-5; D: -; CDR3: CASSFNPGANQPQHF; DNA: TGTGCCAGCAGCTTCAATCCAGGCGCAAATCAGCCCCAGCATTTT
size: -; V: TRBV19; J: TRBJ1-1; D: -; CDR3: CASSIDGGSGWSAEAFF; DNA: TGTGCCAGTAGTATAGATGGGGGCTCAGGGTGGAGCGCTGAAGCTTTCTTT
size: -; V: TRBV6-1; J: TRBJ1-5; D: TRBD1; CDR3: CASSDRRGQPQHF; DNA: TGTGCCAGCAGTGACCGCAGGGGGCAGCCCCAGCATTTT
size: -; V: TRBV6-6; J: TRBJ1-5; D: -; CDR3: CASTPVGPSNQPQHF; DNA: TGTGCCAGCACCCCAGTGGGGCCTAGCAATCAGCCCCAGCATTTT
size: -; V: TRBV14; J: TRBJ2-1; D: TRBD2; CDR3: CASSQTGTSGEYEQFF; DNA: TGTGCCAGCAGCCAGACTGGGACTAGCGGGGAGTATGAGCAGTTCTTC
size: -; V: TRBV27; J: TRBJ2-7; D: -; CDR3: CALLPGDDYEQYF; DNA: TGTGCCCTACTCCCAGGGGATGACTACGAGCAGTACTTC
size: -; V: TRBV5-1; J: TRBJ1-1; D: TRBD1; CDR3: CASSSGQGVPNTEAFF; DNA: TGCGCCAGCAGCTCGGGACAGGGGGTTCCGAACACTGAAGCTTTCTTT
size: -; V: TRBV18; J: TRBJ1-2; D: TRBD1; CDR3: CASSPQQGNYGYTF; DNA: TGTGCCAGCTCACCTCAACAGGGGAACTATGGCTACACCTTC
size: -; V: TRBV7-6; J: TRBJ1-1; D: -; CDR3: CASSLDSGWTEAFF; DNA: TGTGCCAGCAGCTTAGACAGTGGGTGGACTGAAGCTTTCTTT
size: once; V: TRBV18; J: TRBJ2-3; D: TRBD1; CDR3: CASSGTAREDTQYF; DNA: TGTGCCAGCTCGGGGACAGCCCGTGAGGATACGCAGTATTTT
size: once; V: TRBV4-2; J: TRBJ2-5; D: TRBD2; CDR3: CASSQVGLAGQETQYF; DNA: TGTGCCAGCAGCCAAGTTGGACTAGCGGGCCAAGAGACCCAGTACTTC
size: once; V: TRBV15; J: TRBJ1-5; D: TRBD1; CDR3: CATRHRDRAQHF; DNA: TGTGCCACCAGACACCGGGACAGGGCCCAGCATTTT
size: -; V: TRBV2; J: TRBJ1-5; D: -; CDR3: CASSESRVDQPQHF; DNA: TGTGCCAGCAGTGAAAGCAGGGTCGATCAGCCCCAGCATTTT
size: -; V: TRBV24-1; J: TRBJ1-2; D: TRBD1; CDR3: CATSDSDRATSHYTF; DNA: TGTGCCACCAGTGATTCCGACAGGGCCACATCCCACTACACCTTC
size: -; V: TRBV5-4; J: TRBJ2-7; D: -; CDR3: CASSKGGGQGAYEQYF; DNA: TGTGCCAGCAGCAAGGGAGGTGGGCAGGGAGCCTACGAGCAGTACTTC
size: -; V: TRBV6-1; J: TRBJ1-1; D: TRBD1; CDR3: CASSRQGTEAFF; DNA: TGTGCCAGCAGCCGACAGGGTACTGAAGCTTTCTTT
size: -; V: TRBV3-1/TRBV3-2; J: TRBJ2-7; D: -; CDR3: CASSHGQLGSYEQYF; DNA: TGTGCCAGCAGCCATGGACAGCTCGGGTCCTACGAGCAGTACTTC